This T cell receptor beta chain was sequenced during a study of cytomegalovirus exposure and HLA in healthy donors. Vbeta (60) and Jbeta (13) primers were used in the PCR. The data were produced by immunoSEQ multiplex PCR, yet TCRdb's version contains in-frame clones alone and is incomplete. In the table there are about 190,000 clones, more than 70% of which are singletons. The CDR3 spans 14 residues. Germline CDR1 SGHRS, CDR2 YFSETQ. The chain couples TRBV5-1 to TRBJ2-5, with 8 nucleotides matching TRBD2. The end of the DNA is better explained by TRBJ2-7, so the J call may be wrong. This sequence originates from a man in his forties or fifties in good health and CMV-seropositive. The sample comprised PBMCs. The CDR3 protein is CASSLDPAGDEQYF. The CDR3 DNA sequence: TGCGCCAGCAGCTTGGACCCAGCGGGAGACGAGCAGTACTTC.